This entry lists 21 T cell receptor beta chains sequenced from one sample in a study of shared clonotypes between healthy human individuals. Some clones are missing from TCRdb's copy, which holds only in-frame ones; the method was immunoSEQ multiplex PCR. The data show hundreds of thousands of clones, with less than 96% seen just once and approximately 0.06% held by the top ten. The sample was naive CD4+ T cells sorted from blood. Subset denoted: CD45RA+ positively selected. The receptors were sampled from a woman aged 30 to 39 in good health.

In its sample, this clone was seen once. The chain carries TRBV19 and TRBJ1-2; 7 positions match TRBD1. Germline lookup yields CDR1 LNHDA and CDR2 SQIVND (reference sequence). The CDR3 loop spans 16 amino acids. J gave up 4 bases and V 4 bases, and 12 bases lay outside the gene matches. The CDR3 reads CASSSQTTGSGYGYTF. The CDR3 region has the DNA TGTGCCAGTAGTAGCCAAACGACAGGGTCTGGCTATGGCTACACCTTC.

The chain has TRBV28 and TRBJ1-2; D gene unclear. CDR3 length: 12 amino acids. Germline loops: CDR1 MDHEN, CDR2 SYDVKM. The V gene lost 0 bases and the J gene lost 4 bases, with 3 bases spanning the gap. The DNA of the CDR3 is TGTGCCAGCAGTTTATGGAGCTATGGCTACACCTTC. It encodes CASSLWSYGYTF.

The chain joins TRBV6-6 to TRBJ2-7; TRBD2 agrees at 13 bases. The ends lost 2 bases at V and 2 bases at J; junction bases unmatched: 3. Germline V gives CDR1 MNHNY, CDR2 SVGAGI (reference sequence). CDR3 length equals 16 residues. CDR3 residues: CASSYPGTSGTYEQYF. The CDR3 DNA sequence: TGTGCCAGCAGTTACCCGGGGACTAGCGGGACCTACGAGCAGTACTTC.

The chain links TRBV4-3 to TRBJ2-7; 8 bases are a match to TRBD1. CDR3 size: 14 residues. V was clipped by 2 bases and J by 2 bases; unmatched bases: 2. Germline lookup yields CDR1 LGHNA and CDR2 YSLEER. CDR3 sequence (DNA): TGCGCCAGCAGCCAACGACAGGGGCCCTACGAGCAGTACTTC. Its translation is CASSQRQGPYEQYF.

This chain's CDR3 is CASSLPGSYNEQFF. CDR3 nucleotides: TGTGCCAGCAGTCTACCCGGCTCCTACAATGAGCAGTTCTTC. V is TRBV6-5 and J is TRBJ2-1; no firm D call. This CDR3 comprises 14 residues. The V end lost 5 bases, the J end lost 0 bases, and 8 bases lay between the germline ends. Germline CDR1 MNHEY, CDR2 SVGAGI.

This clone was seen just once. The V call is TRBV2, the J call TRBJ1-1, with a possible D match to TRBD1 (6 bases). V lost 4 bases, J lost 5 bases, and 17 bases lay in between. The CDR3 sequence is 15 residues long. Germline lookup yields CDR1 SNHLY and CDR2 FYNNEI. This CDR3 reads CASSVGAVQGTEAFF. DNA of the CDR3: TGTGCCAGCAGTGTGGGGGCGGTACAAGGGACTGAAGCTTTCTTT.

The chain couples TRBV28 to TRBJ2-7; 13 bases agree with TRBD2. This CDR3 has 22 residues. Trimming removed 4 bases from V and 0 bases from J; junction bases left unmatched: 21. Germline CDR1 reads MDHEN; CDR2 reads SYDVKM. CDR3 amino acids: CASSSVQGGGLAGPRFSYEQYF. In DNA, the CDR3 is TGTGCCAGCAGTTCCGTTCAAGGTGGGGGACTAGCGGGACCTCGGTTCTCCTACGAGCAGTACTTC.

This rearrangement joins TRBV5-4 to TRBJ1-5; 8 bases fit TRBD1. The germline V gene has CDR1 SGHNT and CDR2 YYREEE (reference sequence). J gave up 2 bases and V 2 bases, and 3 bases lay outside the gene matches. This CDR3 region has 15 residues. CDR3 in DNA: TGTGCCAGCAGCTTTCAGGGGGCGCGCAATCAGCCCCAGCATTTT. This gives the protein CASSFQGARNQPQHF. The full variable domain, with the rest looked up from reference TRBV5-4 and TRBJ1-5, is ETGVTQSPTHLIKTRGQQVTLRCSSQSGHNTVSWYQQALGQGPQFIFQYYREEENGRGNFPPRFSGLQFPNYSSELNVNALELDDSALYLCASSFQGARNQPQHFGDGTRLSIL.

V gene TRBV2 combines with J gene TRBJ1-5; maybe TRBD1 (6 bases). The CDR3 is 16 residues long. Trimming took 8 bases from V and 6 from J, leaving 23 bases between them. CDR1 is SNHLY and CDR2 is FYNNEI in the germline V gene. In nucleotides, the CDR3 is TGTGCCAGCGAAGTGGGCAAGGGGGGATATTTTCAGCCCCAGCATTTT. Protein sequence: CASEVGKGGYFQPQHF.

The rearrangement links TRBV7-2 to TRBJ2-5, with 12 positions matching TRBD2. V was pared by 5 bases and J by 5 bases, with 9 bases of the junction left unmatched. Germline V CDR1 and CDR2: SGHTA, FQGNSA. This CDR3 has 16 residues. The CDR3 region is CASSQPTSGSGETQYF. The CDR3 DNA reads TGTGCCAGCAGCCAACCGACTAGCGGGAGTGGCGAGACCCAGTACTTC.

The chain uses TRBV6-5 and TRBJ2-5, with a tentative D call TRBD1 (5 bases). Trimming stripped 0 bases from V and 2 bases from J, with 13 bases between. The CDR3 loop spans 16 amino acids. Germline CDR1 reads MNHEY; CDR2 reads SVGAGI. The CDR3 bases are TGTGCCAGCAGTTACTCATACTGGACATCTCAAGAGACCCAGTACTTC. Protein sequence: CASSYSYWTSQETQYF.

This chain connects TRBV27 to TRBJ2-7; possibly TRBD1 for D (6 bases). V lost 7 bases, J lost 6 bases, and 19 bases lay in between. The CDR3 length is 14 residues. CDR1 and CDR2 (germline): MNHEY, SMNVEV (reference sequence). The CDR3 nucleotides read TGTGCCAGCACTTGGCTCGGCAGGGGCCCCGAGCAGTACTTC. Its protein product is CASTWLGRGPEQYF.

The genes are TRBV19 and TRBJ2-3, with 7 bases aligning to TRBD2. V shed 5 bases and J 12 bases; nucleotides not matched to a gene: 5. This CDR3 has 11 residues. Germline V gene lookup returns CDR1 LNHDA and CDR2 SQIVND (reference sequence). CDR3 residues: CASSHGRSQYF. The CDR3 DNA reads as TGTGCCAGTAGTCACGGGAGGAGCCAGTATTTT.

This rearrangement joins TRBV6-5 to TRBJ1-1; D ambiguous. The germline gives CDR1 MNHEY, CDR2 SVGAGI. CDR3 length: 15 amino acids. V shed 0 bases and J shed 3 bases, with 11 bases lying between them. The CDR3 reads CASSYSKRDHTEAFF. CDR3 coding DNA: TGTGCCAGCAGTTACTCGAAGAGGGATCACACTGAAGCTTTCTTT.

The rearrangement joins TRBV29-1 to TRBJ1-1; no clear D. Germline lookup yields CDR1 SQVTM and CDR2 ANQGSEA. Trimming stripped 3 bases from V and 7 bases from J, with 24 bases between. The CDR3 extends over 16 amino acids. CDR3 DNA: TGCAGCGTTGACGGACCGCCCAGTCGCGGAGTCGGTGAAGCTTTCTTT. Translated: CSVDGPPSRGVGEAFF. Full variable domain (missing parts from reference TRBV29-1 and TRBJ1-1): SAVISQKPSRDICQRGTSLTIQCQVDSQVTMMFWYRQQPGQSLTLIATANQGSEATYESGFVIDKFPISRPNLTFSTLTVSNMSPEDSSIYLCSVDGPPSRGVGEAFFGQGTRLTVV.

In regard to this clone: The same CDR3 also results from other DNA sequences found in this sample. The chain has TRBV7-2 and TRBJ2-2; D is unresolved. The germline CDR1 and CDR2 sequences are SGHTA and FQGNSA. V dropped 1 base and J dropped 1 base, with 4 bases sitting between them. The CDR3 runs 14 residues. The CDR3 region has the DNA TGTGCCAGCAGCTTAGGCGGGAACACCGGGGAGCTGTTTTTT. It translates to CASSLGGNTGELFF.

This clone has a single count. The V and J genes are TRBV28 and TRBJ1-1; D is undetermined. Trimming shortened V by 1 base and J by 4 bases, and 10 bases separated the two germline ends. Germline loops: CDR1 MDHEN, CDR2 SYDVKM. The CDR3 loop spans 14 amino acids. The CDR3 sequence is CASSLSAGGTEAFF. The CDR3 DNA reads TGTGCCAGCAGTTTATCGGCAGGCGGCACTGAAGCTTTCTTT.

This clone was recorded only once. The DNA of the CDR3 is TGTGCCAGCAGCTTAGGGCGCAGCCACCTGGAGCCCCAGCATTTT. Amino acids: CASSLGRSHLEPQHF. J is TRBJ1-5 and V is TRBV7-2; D remains unclear. Trimming cost V 1 base and J 8 bases, with 15 bases left between them. Per the germline V gene, CDR1 is SGHTA and CDR2 is FQGNSA. The CDR3 extends over 15 amino acids. Filled out from reference TRBV7-2 and TRBJ1-5, the complete variable domain reads GAGVSQSPSNKVTEKGKDVELRCDPISGHTALYWYRQSLGQGLEFLIYFQGNSAPDKSGLPSDRFSAERTGGSVSTLTIQRTQQEDSAVYLCASSLGRSHLEPQHFGDGTRLSIL.

The V gene is TRBV19, the J gene TRBJ2-3, with 10 bases identical to TRBD2. This CDR3 region has 16 residues. With V trimmed by 5 bases and J by 1 base, 6 bases remained unmatched. From germline, CDR1 is LNHDA and CDR2 SQIVND (reference sequence). In nucleotides, the CDR3 is TGTGCCAGTAGTCACCGCCTAGCGGGAGGCACAGATACGCAGTATTTT. Residues: CASSHRLAGGTDTQYF.

The DNA for the CDR3 is TGCGCCAGCAGCTTGAACGGACAGGGGGCAGACGAGCAGTACTTC. This translates into CASSLNGQGADEQYF. The V call is TRBV5-1, the J call TRBJ2-7; TRBD1 matches at 11 bases. Germline V gene data show CDR1 as SGHRS and CDR2 as YFSETQ. CDR3 size: 15 residues. Germline trimming cut 1 base from V and 5 bases from J; bases unmatched to any gene: 5. Using reference TRBV5-1 and TRBJ2-7 for the parts outside the CDR3, the full variable domain is KAGVTQTPRYLIKTRGQQVTLSCSPISGHRSVSWYQQTPGQGLQFLFEYFSETQRNKGNFPGRFSGRQFSNSRSEMNVSTLELGDSALYLCASSLNGQGADEQYFGPGTRLTVT.

This chain uses TRBV11-3 with TRBJ2-3; possibly TRBD1 or TRBD2 for D (6 bases each). The germline V and J ends were trimmed by 5 bases and 2 bases, with 17 bases remaining between them. The CDR3 extends over 16 amino acids. The V gene's germline CDR1 is SGHNT and CDR2 YENEEA. The CDR3 DNA sequence: TGTGCCAGCAGCCTTACCGGAGGGGGATTCACAGATACGCAGTATTTT. Amino acids: CASSLTGGGFTDTQYF.